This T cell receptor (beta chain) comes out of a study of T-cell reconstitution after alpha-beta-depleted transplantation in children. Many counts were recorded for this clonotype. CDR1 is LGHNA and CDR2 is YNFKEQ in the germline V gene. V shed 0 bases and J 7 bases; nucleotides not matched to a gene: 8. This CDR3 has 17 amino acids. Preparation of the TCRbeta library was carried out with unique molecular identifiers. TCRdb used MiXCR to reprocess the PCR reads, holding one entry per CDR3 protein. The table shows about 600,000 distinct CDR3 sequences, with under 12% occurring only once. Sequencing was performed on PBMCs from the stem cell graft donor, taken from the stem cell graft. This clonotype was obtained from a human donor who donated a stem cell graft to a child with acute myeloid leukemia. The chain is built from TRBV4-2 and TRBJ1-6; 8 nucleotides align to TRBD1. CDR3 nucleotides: TGTGCCAGCAGCCAAGATCTCGGACAGGGAGGAAATTCACCCCTCCACTTT. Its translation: CASSQDLGQGGNSPLHF.